The 21 T cell receptor beta chains below all came from one sample that was sequenced in a study of preoperative IRX-2 immunotherapy in early breast cancer. The treatment denotes: preoperative locoregional IRX-2 cytokine immunotherapy. Here immunoSEQ multiplex PCR was the method, and the copy in TCRdb shows in-frame clones only, minus some. The sample shows more than 25,000 clones, 90% of them seen only once. This specimen was collected from a patient treated with IRX-2 immunotherapy. These receptor sequences come from a human donor with breast cancer.

The rearrangement links TRBV20-1 to TRBJ2-1, with D unresolved. CDR1 and CDR2 from the germline V gene are DFQATT and SNEGSKA (reference sequence). This CDR3 has 11 residues. Between the trimmed V and J ends, which lost 1 base and 10 bases, there was a span of 8 bases. The CDR3 sequence is CSARGPEEQFF. CDR3 DNA sequence: TGCAGTGCTAGAGGACCGGAAGAGCAGTTCTTC.

The chain employs TRBV10-2 and TRBJ1-6, with TRBD1 matching 7 bases. J gave up 9 bases and V 7 bases, and 6 bases lay outside the gene matches. This CDR3 has 13 residues. The V gene's germline CDR1 is WSHSY and CDR2 SAAADI. The CDR3 sequence is CASNLDRASPLHF. The CDR3 region has the DNA TGCGCCAGCAACCTTGACAGGGCTTCACCCCTCCACTTT.

V usage is TRBV9 and J usage is TRBJ1-5, with D possibly matching TRBD1 (5 bases). CDR1 and CDR2 (germline): SGDLS, YYNGEE. The CDR3 runs 15 residues. V dropped 4 bases and J dropped 0 bases, with 11 bases sitting between them. The CDR3 region is CASSLGQNSNQPQHF. CDR3 sequence (DNA): TGTGCCAGCAGCCTGGGGCAGAATAGCAATCAGCCCCAGCATTTT.

The rearrangement links TRBV7-4 to TRBJ1-1; D is unresolved. This CDR3 is built from 14 residues. The germline gives CDR1 SGHVT, CDR2 SQSDAQ. V was cut by 2 bases and J by 1 base, with 8 bases left in between. The CDR3, as DNA: TGTGCCAGCAGCTTAAATTCTAAGAACACTGAAGCTTTCTTT. It specifies CASSLNSKNTEAFF. Drawing the rest from reference TRBV7-4 and TRBJ1-1, the complete variable domain is GAGVSQSPRYKVAKRGRDVALRCDSISGHVTLYWYRQTLGQGSEVLTYSQSDAQRDKSGRPSGRFSAERPERSVSTLKIQRTEQGDSAVYLCASSLNSKNTEAFFGQGTRLTVV.

The chain couples TRBV5-1 to TRBJ2-7, with D possibly being TRBD1 or TRBD2 (5 bases each). CDR1 and CDR2 from the germline V gene are SGHRS and YFSETQ. The V and J ends lost 4 bases and 9 bases respectively, with 20 bases between them. The CDR3 is made up of 14 amino acids. The CDR3 spells CASSRDGSPLGQYF. The CDR3, as DNA: TGCGCCAGCAGCAGGGACGGCAGCCCCTTGGGGCAGTACTTC.

CDR3 sequence (DNA): TGTGCCTGGAACCCGGGCAATAATTCACCCCTCCACTTT. Protein product: CAWNPGNNSPLHF. The genes are TRBV30 and TRBJ1-6; D is unresolved. The CDR3 is 13 amino acids. Germline loops: CDR1 GTSNPN, CDR2 SVGIG (reference sequence). V lost 4 bases, J lost 5 bases, and 9 bases lay in between.

The CDR3 here is CASSQGADYSYEQYF. In DNA, the CDR3 is TGTGCCAGCAGCCAAGGCGCAGACTATTCCTACGAGCAGTACTTC. This chain uses TRBV4-2 with TRBJ2-5; a weak D match, TRBD2 (5 bases). Matching the DNA end better, TRBJ2-7 makes the J call doubtful. CDR3 length equals 15 residues. CDR1 and CDR2 (germline): LGHNA, YNFKEQ.

This sequence joins TRBV2 and TRBJ2-2; D may be TRBD1 (6 bases). The length of the CDR3 is 13 residues. CDR1 is SNHLY, CDR2 FYNNEI, per germline. The ends were cut back, 4 bases at V and 6 bases at J, with 9 bases in the middle. CDR3 loop: CASSAQGPGELFF. The CDR3 coding sequence is TGTGCCAGCAGTGCACAGGGCCCCGGGGAGCTGTTTTTT. Filled out from reference TRBV2 and TRBJ2-2, the complete variable domain reads EPEVTQTPSHQVTQMGQEVILRCVPISNHLYFYWYRQILGQKVEFLVSFYNNEISEKSEIFDDQFSVERPDGSNFTLKIRSTKLEDSAMYFCASSAQGPGELFFGEGSRLTVL.

The chain uses TRBV18 and TRBJ2-7; D is perhaps TRBD1 (6 bases). The germline CDR1 and CDR2 sequences are KGHSH and LQKENI. Trimming pared 1 base from V and 3 bases from J, leaving 10 bases between. This CDR3 region has 14 residues. The CDR3 nucleotides read TGTGCCAGCTCACCACAGGGACAAAACTACGAGCAGTACTTC. Translated: CASSPQGQNYEQYF.

This clone was seen only once. The V call is TRBV30, the J call TRBJ1-1, with TRBD1 identical over 7 bases. Germline V CDR1 and CDR2: GTSNPN, SVGIG (reference sequence). This CDR3 has 14 amino acids. The J segment lost 5 bases and the V segment lost 1 base, leaving 7 bases of the junction unmatched. The CDR3 reads CAWSGQGGRTEAFF. The CDR3, as DNA: TGTGCCTGGAGTGGGCAGGGGGGGAGGACTGAAGCTTTCTTT.

The rearrangement joins TRBV7-2 to TRBJ1-2; TRBD1 might be the D (6 bases). The V gene lost 4 bases and the J gene lost 8 bases, with 14 bases spanning the gap. CDR1 and CDR2 (germline): SGHTA, FQGNSA. This CDR3 has 13 amino acids. In DNA form, the CDR3 reads TGTGCCAGCAGCTCGAGGGGGAGGGAGGGCTACACCTTC. It codes for CASSSRGREGYTF.

This chain links TRBV5-5 with TRBJ1-2; 7 bases line up with TRBD1. J gave up 2 bases and V 4 bases, and 8 bases lay outside the gene matches. The CDR3 is 15 amino acids. Per the germline V gene, CDR1 is SGHKS and CDR2 is YYEKEE (reference sequence). CDR3 DNA sequence: TGTGCCAGCAGCCCCTGGACAGGAGGCAACTATGGCTACACCTTC. Its protein is CASSPWTGGNYGYTF.

This clone appeared once. The genes are TRBV27 and TRBJ2-7, with no clear D. The V end lost 5 bases, the J end lost 0 bases, and 14 bases lay between the germline ends. CDR1 and CDR2 from the germline V gene are MNHEY and SMNVEV (reference sequence). The CDR3 loop spans 15 amino acids. The CDR3 nucleotides read TGTGCCAGCAGTCAAAATACATGGAGCTCCTACGAGCAGTACTTC. It yields the protein CASSQNTWSSYEQYF.

This chain joins TRBV15 and TRBJ2-1; 10 bases match TRBD1. Trimming removed 6 bases from V and 7 bases from J; junction bases left unmatched: 3. The CDR3 runs 13 residues. Germline CDR1 LNHNV, CDR2 YYDKDF (reference sequence). This chain's CDR3 is CATSKDRGNEQFF. CDR3 DNA: TGTGCCACCAGTAAGGACAGGGGGAATGAGCAGTTCTTC.

The rearrangement uses TRBV7-9 and TRBJ2-7; D not resolved. CDR1 is SEHNR and CDR2 is FQNEAQ in the germline V gene (reference sequence). The CDR3 contains 14 residues. V gave up 1 base and J gave up 2 bases, with 9 bases separating them. CDR3 protein: CASSLETGPYEQYF. DNA for the CDR3: TGTGCCAGCAGCTTAGAGACCGGCCCCTACGAGCAGTACTTC. Full variable domain (outside the CDR3, taken from reference TRBV7-9 and TRBJ2-7): DTGVSQNPRHKITKRGQNVTFRCDPISEHNRLYWYRQTLGQGPEFLTYFQNEAQLEKSRLLSDRFSAERPKGSFSTLEIQRTEQGDSAMYLCASSLETGPYEQYFGPGTRLTVT.

The chain employs TRBV11-2 and TRBJ1-3, with 8 positions matching TRBD1. With 5 bases clipped from V and 0 bases from J, the junction kept 0 bases outside the gene matches. This CDR3 region has 14 residues. CDR1 SGHAT and CDR2 FQNNGV come from the germline V gene. The CDR3 loop reads CASSDRGSGNTIYF. CDR3 in DNA: TGTGCCAGCAGCGACAGGGGCTCTGGAAACACCATATATTTT. Filled out from reference TRBV11-2 and TRBJ1-3, the complete variable domain reads EAGVAQSPRYKIIEKRQSVAFWCNPISGHATLYWYQQILGQGPKLLIQFQNNGVVDDSQLPKDRFSAERLKGVDSTLKIQPAKLEDSAVYLCASSDRGSGNTIYFGEGSWLTVV.

This chain links TRBV5-1 with TRBJ1-1, with D unclear. CDR1 and CDR2 from the germline V gene are SGHRS and YFSETQ. Trimming took 0 bases from V and 0 from J, leaving 6 bases between them. This CDR3 contains 14 residues. The CDR3 nucleotides are TGCGCCAGCAGCTTGGAACATATGAACACTGAAGCTTTCTTT. Amino acid sequence: CASSLEHMNTEAFF. The full variable domain, its missing parts supplied by reference TRBV5-1 and TRBJ1-1, is KAGVTQTPRYLIKTRGQQVTLSCSPISGHRSVSWYQQTPGQGLQFLFEYFSETQRNKGNFPGRFSGRQFSNSRSEMNVSTLELGDSALYLCASSLEHMNTEAFFGQGTRLTVV.

This clone has just a few counts. V usage is TRBV9 and J usage is TRBJ1-6; maybe TRBD1 (6 bases). Germline V gene data show CDR1 as SGDLS and CDR2 as YYNGEE. V lost 0 bases and J 9 bases, leaving 10 bases between the germline ends. This CDR3 spans 14 amino acids. CDR3 nucleotide sequence: TGTGCCAGCAGCGTAGCAGGACAGACTTCACCCCTCCACTTT. Protein: CASSVAGQTSPLHF.

CDR3 loop: CASSPRDREDQPQHF. The CDR3 nucleotides are TGTGCCAGCAGCCCCCGGGACAGGGAAGATCAGCCCCAGCATTTT. The V and J genes are TRBV11-2 and TRBJ1-5; 9 nucleotides agree with TRBD1. V shed 5 bases, J shed 5 bases, and the junction held 7 bases outside the gene matches. The CDR3 is 15 amino acids. Germline CDR1 and CDR2: SGHAT and FQNNGV.

The CDR3 region is CASSLQGARGYTF. In DNA, the CDR3 is TGTGCCAGCAGCCTACAGGGGGCACGGGGCTACACCTTC. The chain is built from TRBV7-9 and TRBJ1-2; TRBD1 matches 9 bases. Germline CDR1 reads SEHNR; CDR2 reads FQNEAQ (reference sequence). V dropped 5 bases and J dropped 8; count of bases not matched to a gene: 6. This CDR3 spans 13 amino acids.

The rearrangement joins TRBV7-6 to TRBJ2-6, with no clear D. The CDR3 covers 15 residues. Germline CDR1 is SGHVS and CDR2 is FNYEAQ. Deletions cut 1 base from V and 4 bases from J, with 8 bases between. The CDR3 DNA reads as TGTGCCAGCAGCTTAGTGGGGTCAGGGGCCAACGTCCTGACTTTC. It specifies CASSLVGSGANVLTF.